This T cell receptor beta chain was captured by sequencing in a study of Ad26.COV2.S vaccination and SARS-CoV-2 variants. Profiled with immunoSEQ multiplex PCR; TCRdb holds only in-frame clones, not every one. The data show fewer than 800,000 clones, 70% to 90% seen once. Treatment here: over 15 received Ad26.COV2.S at low or high dose, single or two shots; 5 received placebo; per-sample allocation not given. The samples date from day 63 after the first vaccine or placebo injection. CDR1 and CDR2 from the germline V gene are SGHRS and YFSETQ. This CDR3 has 16 amino acids. Between the trimmed V and J ends, which lost 6 bases and 4 bases, there was a span of 19 bases.

The source was peripheral blood, collected in a trial of Ad26.COV2.S vaccine versus placebo. The chain has TRBV5-1 and TRBJ2-2, with TRBD2 as a possible D gene (6 bases). The sequence was collected from a person aged 18-65 years who received the Ad26.COV2.S COVID-19 vaccine or a placebo. CDR3 sequence reads: CASIPGLAWGTGELFF. The CDR3 DNA follows: TGCGCCAGCATCCCGGGACTGGCCTGGGGCACCGGGGAGCTGTTTTTT.